The present T cell receptor (beta chain) was sequenced within a study of blood T cell repertoires in COVID-19. Study-level background: Researchers got acute and convalescent COVID-19 samples from the United States, Italy and Spain.

CDR1 is KGHSH and CDR2 is LQKENI in the germline V gene. The CDR3 is 13 residues long. Trimming left V 5 bases short and J 5 bases short, with 10 bases between. The authors' processing: How many nucleated cells were present was estimated from reference gene primer amplification. Assay: immunoSEQ multiplex PCR; the TCRdb copy retains only in-frame clones and omits some. V, J and clone size are those of that table, while D and trimming were read from the DNA. There are 200,000 to 300,000 clones in the sample; almost 85% occur only once, and 4% lies in the top ten. This chain connects TRBV18 to TRBJ1-5; no reliable D call. Sequencing was carried out using peripheral blood. The clonotype comes from a man aged 50 or older with acute or convalescent COVID-19. CDR3 nucleotides: TGTGCCAGCTCAAACGGGGTGGATCAGCCCCAGCATTTT. The encoded protein is CASSNGVDQPQHF. Full variable domain (missing parts from reference TRBV18 and TRBJ1-5): NAGVMQNPRHLVRRRGQEARLRCSPMKGHSHVYWYRQLPEEGLKFMVYLQKENIIDESGMPKERFSAEFPKEGPSILRIQQVVRGDSAAYFCASSNGVDQPQHFGDGTRLSIL.